This T cell receptor beta chain was sequenced during a study of molecular identifiers for immune sequencing clone quantification. As CD8+CD4-CCR7+CD45RA+ cells, naive CD8 T cells were sorted. Bulk libraries came from a prior protocol with listed TCR primers. TCRdb called the PCR reads again in MiXCR, with one record for every CDR3 protein. Of under 350,000 distinct CDR3 sequences listed, roughly a quarter were seen once; the top ten hold about 0.74%. A remark on this clonotype: Its antigen is unknown.

General observations from the study: Effector cells had over 98% of their molecules in clones above 20 RNA copies, while naive cells had under 1%.

This receptor was identified in a human donor in good health. Some libraries in this study had Jurkat cell RNA spiked in. The sample was naive CD8+ T cells from blood, with Jurkat cell RNA spiked in. The subset is: FACS-sorted CD8+CD4-CCR7+CD45RA+ naive T cells.

For the CDR3, the DNA is TGTGCCAGCAGTTACTATCCGGCAGGGGGTGTTTTTGTGAATCAGCCCCAGCATTTT. It is translated as CASSYYPAGGVFVNQPQHF. The V call is TRBV6-2 or TRBV6-3, the J call TRBJ1-5; 7 positions match TRBD1. Germline V gives CDR1 MNHEY, CDR2 SVGEGT. This CDR3 spans 19 amino acids. The ends lost 1 base at V and 4 bases at J; junction bases unmatched: 16.